Each of the 19 T cell receptor beta chains below was sequenced from the same sample in a study of T cells in narcolepsy (dated by TCRdb to the late 2010s). The receptor library was made with the immunoSEQ multiplex PCR assay. TCRdb limited this immuneACCESS table to in-frame rearrangements with V and J called. A share of clones is missing; checked studies link under half to unresolved V genes, and the rest is unexplained. Here the sample has about 18,000 clones; 70% to 90% occur a single time. The ten largest clonotypes hold 0.7% to 0.85% of the sample. Sequencing was carried out using memory (CD45RA-) CD4+ T cells from blood. What the cell subset or site label conveys for this sample: memory T cells sorted ex vivo from peripheral blood. Every receptor here comes from a human donor in good health.

This clone turned up a few times. The V call is TRBV11-3, the J call TRBJ2-7, with a tentative D call TRBD2 (5 bases). This CDR3 has 15 residues. CDR1 and CDR2 (germline): SGHNT, YENEEA. The V end lost 1 base, the J end lost 3 bases, and 13 bases lay between the germline ends. The CDR3 here is CASSLGPGSVYEQYF. CDR3 bases: TGTGCCAGCAGCTTAGGACCGGGATCGGTCTACGAGCAGTACTTC.

This clone was detected only a few times. The chain joins TRBV7-9 to TRBJ2-1, with 7 bases that match TRBD1. Per germline, CDR1 SEHNR and CDR2 FQNEAQ (reference sequence). This CDR3 region has 15 residues. V was pared by 3 bases and J by 12 bases, with 14 bases of the junction left unmatched. CDR3 nucleotide sequence: TGTGCCAGCAGCTTGTGGGGGCAGGGGGTAATAGTGCAGTTCTTC. This codes for CASSLWGQGVIVQFF.

This clone was seen once. The rearrangement links TRBV7-9 to TRBJ1-1, with D uncertain. CDR3 length: 14 residues. Trimming took 3 bases from V and 5 from J, leaving 13 bases between them. Germline CDR1 reads SEHNR; CDR2 reads FQNEAQ (reference sequence). The CDR3 region has the DNA TGTGCCAGCAGCTTCGCACGGGAGAGTACTGAAGCTTTCTTT. Its protein is CASSFARESTEAFF.

The chain recombines TRBV30 with TRBJ2-1; D possibly corresponds to TRBD2 (6 bases). CDR3 length: 15 amino acids. The V gene's germline CDR1 is GTSNPN and CDR2 SVGIG (reference sequence). V lost 3 bases to trimming and J lost 0 bases, with 12 bases between them. The CDR3 DNA follows: TGTGCCTGGAGACTTCGGGGGAGCTCCTACAATGAGCAGTTCTTC. This gives the protein CAWRLRGSSYNEQFF.

The CDR3 DNA sequence: TGTGCCAGCAGCCCGGGACTAGTCCCAGAGACCCAGTACTTC. This gives the protein CASSPGLVPETQYF. The chain carries TRBV5-8 and TRBJ2-5; the match to TRBD2 covers 8 bases. Germline CDR1 reads SGHTS; CDR2 reads YDEGEE. The V gene end was trimmed by 4 bases and the J gene end by 4 bases; junction bases not matched to a gene: 6. The CDR3 is 14 amino acids.

V and J are TRBV5-1 and TRBJ1-6, with TRBD1 identical over 10 bases. The CDR3 spans 16 residues. J gave up 14 bases and V 2 bases, and 13 bases lay outside the gene matches. Germline CDR1 and CDR2: SGHRS and YFSETQ. The CDR3 is CASSFGSDRGLRALHF. DNA of the CDR3: TGCGCCAGCAGCTTTGGGTCGGACAGGGGGTTGAGAGCCCTCCACTTT.

The V and J genes are TRBV6-1 and TRBJ1-2; D is undetermined. Per germline, CDR1 MNHNS and CDR2 SASEGT. The CDR3 spans 14 residues. Trimming pared 4 bases from V and 3 bases from J, leaving 12 bases between. The CDR3 DNA sequence: TGTGCCAGCAGTGTAGAGGGCGTAGACTATGGCTACACCTTC. This sequence encodes CASSVEGVDYGYTF.

The V call is TRBV7-8, the J call TRBJ1-1; unclear D gene. CDR1 is SGHVS, CDR2 FQNEAQ, per germline. The CDR3 loop spans 15 amino acids. V was clipped by 5 bases and J by 3 bases, with 16 bases between them. CDR3 amino acids: CASSLPTGGHTEAFF. CDR3 DNA sequence: TGTGCCAGCAGCCTCCCCACTGGAGGGCACACTGAAGCTTTCTTT.

This chain links TRBV19 with TRBJ2-3; 11 bases fit TRBD2. The length of the CDR3 is 15 residues. V was clipped by 5 bases and J by 5 bases; unmatched bases: 6. From germline, CDR1 is LNHDA and CDR2 SQIVND (reference sequence). CDR3 nucleotides: TGTGCCAGTAGTGTAGCGGGAGGGGGAATAGATACGCAGTATTTT. Translated: CASSVAGGGIDTQYF.

The chain joins TRBV5-1 to TRBJ1-3; D call uncertain. Trimming removed 0 bases from V and 4 bases from J, with 8 bases in between. CDR3 length: 14 amino acids. The germline gives CDR1 SGHRS, CDR2 YFSETQ. The DNA for the CDR3 is TGCGCCAGCAGCTTGGAAATCGCCGGAAACACCATATATTTT. Translating it yields CASSLEIAGNTIYF.

The chain combines TRBV6-9 with TRBJ1-1; 10 bases are a match to TRBD1. Germline V gene sequence: CDR1 MNHGY, CDR2 SVAAGI. The CDR3 consists of 20 residues. J lost 0 bases, V lost 5 bases, and 18 bases had no gene match. In nucleotides, the CDR3 is TGTGCCAGCAGTAAAGACAGGGGGCAGGGACCCTTGATTGTGAACACTGAAGCTTTCTTT. Amino acids: CASSKDRGQGPLIVNTEAFF.

The V call is TRBV19, the J call TRBJ2-1; TRBD2 matches 7 bases. J gave up 6 bases and V 3 bases, and 5 bases lay outside the gene matches. This CDR3 has 14 amino acids. Germline V CDR1 and CDR2: LNHDA, SQIVND (reference sequence). The CDR3 DNA sequence: TGTGCCAGTAGTATCCAGCGGGGTCTCAATGAGCAGTTCTTC. It yields the protein CASSIQRGLNEQFF.

The CDR3 DNA reads as TGTGCCTTACGGACGCTGGCCTCTGGAAACACCATATATTTT. Its translation is CALRTLASGNTIYF. The rearrangement uses TRBV7-9 and TRBJ1-3; no firm D call. Germline CDR1 reads SEHNR; CDR2 reads FQNEAQ (reference sequence). V lost 11 bases to trimming and J lost 0 bases, with 14 bases between them. The CDR3 spans 14 residues. Looking up the rest from reference TRBV7-9 and TRBJ1-3 gives the full variable domain: DTGVSQNPRHKITKRGQNVTFRCDPISEHNRLYWYRQTLGQGPEFLTYFQNEAQLEKSRLLSDRFSAERPKGSFSTLEIQRTEQGDSAMYLCALRTLASGNTIYFGEGSWLTVV.

This chain connects TRBV19 to TRBJ2-5, with 7 bases aligning to TRBD1. Germline lookup yields CDR1 LNHDA and CDR2 SQIVND (reference sequence). J gave up 1 base and V 5 bases, and 4 bases lay outside the gene matches. The CDR3 runs to 14 residues. CDR3 DNA: TGTGCCAGTAGTCGACAGGGTGCCCAAGAGACCCAGTACTTC. Translated: CASSRQGAQETQYF.

The rearrangement uses TRBV2 and TRBJ1-1; 10 bases match TRBD1. In germline, CDR1 is SNHLY, CDR2 FYNNEI. The V and J ends lost 5 bases and 10 bases, in that order; junction bases with no gene match: 10. CDR3 size: 14 residues. The CDR3 reads CASSPGTGVSGAFF. CDR3 nucleotide sequence: TGTGCCAGCAGTCCCGGGACAGGGGTCTCTGGAGCTTTCTTT.

In this sample, this clone turned up once. The chain carries TRBV6-5 and TRBJ1-4, with TRBD1 matching over 7 bases. The germline V gene encodes CDR1 MNHEY and CDR2 SVGAGI. The CDR3 has 14 amino acids. Unmatched junction bases numbered 7, after V lost 5 bases and J lost 7 bases. Written as DNA, the CDR3 is TGTGCCAGCAGTGACCAGGGGGAGGGTGAAAAACTGTTTTTT. Protein sequence: CASSDQGEGEKLFF.

This chain connects TRBV2 to TRBJ2-2; D perhaps matches TRBD2 (5 bases). Trimming removed 3 bases from V and 5 bases from J, with 16 bases in between. CDR1 is SNHLY, CDR2 FYNNEI, per germline. The CDR3 sequence is 16 residues long. This CDR3 is CASSDTLGVLTGELFF. The CDR3 DNA follows: TGTGCCAGCAGTGACACGCTCGGGGTATTAACCGGGGAGCTGTTTTTT.

This clone appeared once. This chain uses TRBV30 with TRBJ2-1; TRBD2 agrees at 10 bases. V gave up 3 bases and J gave up 7 bases; unmatched junction bases: 9. Germline V lookup: CDR1 GTSNPN, CDR2 SVGIG (reference sequence). The CDR3 extends over 15 amino acids. The chain's CDR3 is CAWSALAGVGNEQFF. CDR3 bases: TGTGCCTGGAGCGCGCTAGCGGGGGTGGGAAATGAGCAGTTCTTC.

V and J are TRBV28 and TRBJ2-3; D is unresolved. The CDR3 consists of 15 residues. Germline CDR1 is MDHEN and CDR2 is SYDVKM. V shed 3 bases and J shed 13 bases, with 23 bases lying between them. CDR3 in amino acids: CASSFSGGSGGGKYF. The CDR3 DNA reads TGTGCCAGCAGTTTTTCCGGCGGATCCGGCGGTGGCAAGTATTTT.